This TCR beta chain derives from a study of T-cell memory formation after mild COVID-19. The overall study: The study found TCR clusters largely donor specific.

Amplification by 5'RACE using constant-segment primers produced TCR alpha and TCR beta cDNA libraries that carried sample barcodes and UMIs. TCRdb recomputed calls from the 5' RACE reads with MiXCR, one row per CDR3 protein. There are some 290,000 distinct CDR3 sequences in the sample; around 15% occur only once, and 22% lies in the top ten. A few counts support this clonotype. This clonotype originated in a man aged 18 to 29 who had mild COVID-19 (a few samples of this study predate the infection). Cell type and time point are not known. The sample comprised PBMCs or a T cell subset sorted from them (not recorded which).

This CDR3 is CASSYSGTSGDSYEQYF. The DNA of the CDR3 is TGTGCCAGCAGTTACTCGGGGACTAGCGGGGATTCCTACGAGCAGTACTTC. The chain uses TRBV6-5 and TRBJ2-7; TRBD2 aligns across 13 bases. Trimming at V came to 0 bases and at J to 1 base, leaving 3 bases not matched to a gene. CDR1 and CDR2 from the germline V gene are MNHEY and SVGAGI. CDR3 length: 17 amino acids.